This T cell receptor (beta chain) appears in the sequencing data of a study of human T cells and chemical hapten exposure. As processed by the authors: A per-sample median of roughly 91,000 TCRs was observed, with a range of 23,224 to 690,600. TCRdb re-derived calls from the RACE reads in MiXCR, one entry per CDR3 protein. These V and J calls originate from TCRdb's pipeline instead of the authors' own analysis. The data contain roughly 70,000 distinct CDR3 sequences, around 9.8% of them singletons. A word on this clonotype: Its antigen is still unknown.

Time point in this sample: patch test 1, 2 weeks after DPC sensitization. Indicated treatment: therapeutic diphenylcyclopropenone sensitization with weekly scalp DPC. Only after blood had been drawn was each patch test applied. General observations from the study: It was expanded TCRs that formed significantly more large CDR3 similarity clusters than controls did.

The V and J ends lost 6 bases and 5 bases, in that order; junction bases with no gene match: 9. CDR1 is DFQATT and CDR2 is SNEGSKA in the germline V gene (reference sequence). The CDR3 extends over 14 amino acids. The source is a woman aged 40 to 50 with alopecia areata. Some clones in this sample may be carry-over from other donors' samples. The rearrangement uses TRBV20-1 and TRBJ2-7, with 11 positions matching TRBD1. The sample in question was whole blood, obtained in connection with sensitization to the hapten diphenylcyclopropenone (DPC). In DNA form, the CDR3 reads TGCAGTGCAACCATGGACAGGGGGCGAGACGAGCAGTACTTC. This sequence encodes CSATMDRGRDEQYF.